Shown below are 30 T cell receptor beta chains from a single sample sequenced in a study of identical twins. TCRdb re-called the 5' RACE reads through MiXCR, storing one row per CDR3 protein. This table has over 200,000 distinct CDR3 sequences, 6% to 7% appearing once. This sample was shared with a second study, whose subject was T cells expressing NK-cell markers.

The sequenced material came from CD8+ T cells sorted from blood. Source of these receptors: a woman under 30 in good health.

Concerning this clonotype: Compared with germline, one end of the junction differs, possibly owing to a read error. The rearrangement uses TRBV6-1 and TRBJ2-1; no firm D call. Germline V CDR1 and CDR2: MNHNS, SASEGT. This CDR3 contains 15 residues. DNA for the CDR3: TGTGCCAGCAGCCCCGAGGACGGTAGATACAGTGAGCAGTTCTTC. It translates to CASSPEDGRYSEQFF.

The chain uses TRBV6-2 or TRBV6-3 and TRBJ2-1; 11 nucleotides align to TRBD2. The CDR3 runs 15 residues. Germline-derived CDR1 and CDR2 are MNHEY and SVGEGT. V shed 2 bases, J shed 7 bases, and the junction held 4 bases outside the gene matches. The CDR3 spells CASSYGLAGGNEQFF. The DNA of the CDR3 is TGTGCCAGCAGTTACGGGCTAGCGGGAGGAAATGAGCAGTTCTTC.

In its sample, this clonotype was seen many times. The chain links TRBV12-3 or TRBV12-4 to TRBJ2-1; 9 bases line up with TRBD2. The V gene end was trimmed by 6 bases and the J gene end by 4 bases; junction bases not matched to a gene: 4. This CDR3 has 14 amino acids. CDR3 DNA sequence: TGTGCCAGCAGCATTCTAGCGGGGTACAATGAGCAGTTCTTC. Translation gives CASSILAGYNEQFF.

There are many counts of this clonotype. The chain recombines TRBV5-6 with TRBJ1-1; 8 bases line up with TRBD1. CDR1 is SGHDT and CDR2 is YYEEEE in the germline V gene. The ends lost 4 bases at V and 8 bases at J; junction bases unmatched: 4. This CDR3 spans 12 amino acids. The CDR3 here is CASSPWTGEAFF. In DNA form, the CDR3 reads TGTGCCAGCAGCCCCTGGACAGGGGAAGCTTTCTTT.

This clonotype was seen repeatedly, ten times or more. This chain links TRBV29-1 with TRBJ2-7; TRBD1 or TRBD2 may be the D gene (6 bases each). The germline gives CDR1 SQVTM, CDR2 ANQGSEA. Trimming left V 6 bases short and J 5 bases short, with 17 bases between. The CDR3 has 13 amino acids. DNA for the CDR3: TGCAGCGTGGAGGGCTTAACAGGGAACGAGCAGTACTTC. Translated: CSVEGLTGNEQYF.

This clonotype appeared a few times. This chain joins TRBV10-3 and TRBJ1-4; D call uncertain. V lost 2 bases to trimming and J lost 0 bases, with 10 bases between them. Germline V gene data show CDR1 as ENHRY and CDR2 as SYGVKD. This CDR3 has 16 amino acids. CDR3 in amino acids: CAISEAAGATNEKLFF. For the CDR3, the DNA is TGTGCCATCAGTGAGGCCGCAGGAGCAACTAATGAAAAACTGTTTTTT.

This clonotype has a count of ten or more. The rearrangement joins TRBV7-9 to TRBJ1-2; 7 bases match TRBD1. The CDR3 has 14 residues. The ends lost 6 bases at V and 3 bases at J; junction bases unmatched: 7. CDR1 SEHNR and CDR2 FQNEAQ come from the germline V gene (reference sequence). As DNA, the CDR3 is TGTGCCAGCAGTACACCGGGACAGTACTATGGCTACACCTTC. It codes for CASSTPGQYYGYTF.

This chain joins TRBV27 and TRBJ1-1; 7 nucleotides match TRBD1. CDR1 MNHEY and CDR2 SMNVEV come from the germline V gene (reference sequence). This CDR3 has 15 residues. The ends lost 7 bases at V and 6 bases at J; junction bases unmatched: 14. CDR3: CASTQAGQAIAEAFF. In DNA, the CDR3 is TGTGCCAGCACCCAAGCCGGACAGGCAATCGCTGAAGCTTTCTTT.

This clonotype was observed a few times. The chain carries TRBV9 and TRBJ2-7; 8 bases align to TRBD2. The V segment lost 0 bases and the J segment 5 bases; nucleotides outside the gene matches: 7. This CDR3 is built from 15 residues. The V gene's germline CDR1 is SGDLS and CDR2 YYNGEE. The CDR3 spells CASSVDQRETDEQYF. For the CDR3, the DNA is TGTGCCAGCAGCGTAGATCAGCGGGAGACAGACGAGCAGTACTTC. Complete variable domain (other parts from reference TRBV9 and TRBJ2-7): DSGVTQTPKHLITATGQRVTLRCSPRSGDLSVYWYQQSLDQGLQFLIQYYNGEERAKGNILERFSAQQFPDLHSELNLSSLELGDSALYFCASSVDQRETDEQYFGPGTRLTVT.

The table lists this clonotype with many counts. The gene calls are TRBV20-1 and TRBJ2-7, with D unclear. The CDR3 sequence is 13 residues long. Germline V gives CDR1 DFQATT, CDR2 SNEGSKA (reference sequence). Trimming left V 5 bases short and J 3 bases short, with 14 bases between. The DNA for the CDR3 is TGCAGTGCTCGCCTCTGGGCCGACTACGAGCAGTACTTC. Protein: CSARLWADYEQYF.

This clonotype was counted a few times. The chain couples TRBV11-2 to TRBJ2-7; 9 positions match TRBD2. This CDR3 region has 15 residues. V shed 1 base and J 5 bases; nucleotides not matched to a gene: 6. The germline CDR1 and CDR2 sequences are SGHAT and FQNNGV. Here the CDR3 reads CASSLAGREGDEQYF. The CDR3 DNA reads TGTGCCAGCAGCTTAGCCGGGCGGGAGGGCGACGAGCAGTACTTC.

The CDR3 here is CASSVEGSNQPQHF. The CDR3 DNA is TGTGCCAGCAGCGTAGAGGGGAGCAATCAGCCCCAGCATTTT. The chain employs TRBV9 and TRBJ1-5; D is perhaps TRBD1 (5 bases). V gave up 0 bases and J gave up 1 base, with 5 bases separating them. Germline assignment: CDR1 SGDLS and CDR2 YYNGEE. This CDR3 is built from 14 residues.

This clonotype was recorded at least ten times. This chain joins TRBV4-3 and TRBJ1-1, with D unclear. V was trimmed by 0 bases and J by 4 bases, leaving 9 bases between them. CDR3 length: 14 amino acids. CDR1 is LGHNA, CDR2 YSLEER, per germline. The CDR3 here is CASSQDLRPTEAFF. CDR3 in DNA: TGCGCCAGCAGCCAAGACCTGAGGCCCACTGAAGCTTTCTTT.

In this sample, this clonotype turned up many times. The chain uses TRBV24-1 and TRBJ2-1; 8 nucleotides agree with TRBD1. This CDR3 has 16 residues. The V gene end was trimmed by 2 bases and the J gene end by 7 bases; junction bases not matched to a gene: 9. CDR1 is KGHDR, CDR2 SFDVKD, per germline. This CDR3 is CATSDSQGALMNEQFF. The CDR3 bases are TGTGCCACCAGTGATTCCCAGGGGGCGCTGATGAATGAGCAGTTCTTC.

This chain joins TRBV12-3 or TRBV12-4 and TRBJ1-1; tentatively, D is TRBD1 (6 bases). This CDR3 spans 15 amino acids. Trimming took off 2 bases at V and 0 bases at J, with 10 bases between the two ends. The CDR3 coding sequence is TGTGCCAGCAGTTTAAAAGGGGGGGTGAACACTGAAGCTTTCTTT. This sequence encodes CASSLKGGVNTEAFF.

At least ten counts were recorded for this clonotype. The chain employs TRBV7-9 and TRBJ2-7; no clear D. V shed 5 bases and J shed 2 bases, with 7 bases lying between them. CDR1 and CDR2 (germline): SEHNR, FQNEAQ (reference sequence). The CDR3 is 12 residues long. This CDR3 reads CASSLLTYEQYF. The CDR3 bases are TGTGCCAGCAGCCTTCTCACCTACGAGCAGTACTTC.

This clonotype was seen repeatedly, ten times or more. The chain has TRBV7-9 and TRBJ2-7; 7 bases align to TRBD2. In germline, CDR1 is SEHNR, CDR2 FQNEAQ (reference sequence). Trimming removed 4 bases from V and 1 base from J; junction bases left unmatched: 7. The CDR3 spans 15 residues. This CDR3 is CASSSGTGGSYEQYF. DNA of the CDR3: TGTGCCAGCAGCTCTGGGACGGGGGGTTCCTACGAGCAGTACTTC. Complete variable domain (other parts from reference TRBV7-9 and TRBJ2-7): DTGVSQNPRHKITKRGQNVTFRCDPISEHNRLYWYRQTLGQGPEFLTYFQNEAQLEKSRLLSDRFSAERPKGSFSTLEIQRTEQGDSAMYLCASSSGTGGSYEQYFGPGTRLTVT.

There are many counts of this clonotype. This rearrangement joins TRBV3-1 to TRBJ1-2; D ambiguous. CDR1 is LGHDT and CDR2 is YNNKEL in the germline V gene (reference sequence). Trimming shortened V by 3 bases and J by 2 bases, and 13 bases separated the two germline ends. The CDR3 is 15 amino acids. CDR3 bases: TGTGCCAGCAGCCAGACTCTCGGGAGGAACTATGGCTACACCTTC. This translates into CASSQTLGRNYGYTF.

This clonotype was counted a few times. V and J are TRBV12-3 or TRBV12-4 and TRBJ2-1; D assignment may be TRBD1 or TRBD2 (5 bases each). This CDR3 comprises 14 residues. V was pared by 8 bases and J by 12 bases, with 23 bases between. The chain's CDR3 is CASGDPVTSSTQFF. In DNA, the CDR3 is TGTGCCAGCGGGGACCCGGTCACTTCCTCCACGCAGTTCTTC.

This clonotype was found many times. The CDR3 loop is CASSFFSEEGNEQFF. The CDR3 bases are TGTGCCAGCAGTTTCTTTTCAGAGGAGGGCAATGAGCAGTTCTTC. The V and J genes are TRBV12-3 or TRBV12-4 and TRBJ2-1, with D tentatively TRBD2 (6 bases). This CDR3 region has 15 residues. The germline V and J ends were trimmed by 3 bases and 6 bases, with 15 bases remaining between them.

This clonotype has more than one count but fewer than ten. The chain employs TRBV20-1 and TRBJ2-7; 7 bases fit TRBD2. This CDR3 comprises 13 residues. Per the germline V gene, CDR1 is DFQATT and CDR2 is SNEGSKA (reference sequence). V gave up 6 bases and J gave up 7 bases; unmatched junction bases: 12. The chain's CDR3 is CSAVSGTRGEQYF. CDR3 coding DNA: TGCAGTGCCGTAAGCGGGACGCGTGGAGAGCAGTACTTC.

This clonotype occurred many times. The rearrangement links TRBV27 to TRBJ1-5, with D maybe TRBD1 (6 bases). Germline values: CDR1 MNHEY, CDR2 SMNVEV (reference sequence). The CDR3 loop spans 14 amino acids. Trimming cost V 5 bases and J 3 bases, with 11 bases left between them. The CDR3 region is CASSRGGLNQPQHF. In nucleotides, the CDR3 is TGTGCCAGCAGTAGGGGGGGTCTCAATCAGCCCCAGCATTTT.

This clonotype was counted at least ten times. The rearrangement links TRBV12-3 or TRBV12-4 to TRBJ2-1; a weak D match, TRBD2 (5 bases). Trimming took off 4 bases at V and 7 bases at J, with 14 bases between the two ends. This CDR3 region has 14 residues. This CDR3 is CASSSRTLGNEQFF. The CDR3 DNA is TGTGCCAGCAGTTCCAGGACTTTGGGGAATGAGCAGTTCTTC.

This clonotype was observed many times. CDR3 coding DNA: TGTGCCAGCAGCTTAGCGGACTTGTACGAGCAGTACTTC. Translation gives CASSLADLYEQYF. The V call is TRBV7-9, the J call TRBJ2-7, with D possibly TRBD2 on 5 matching bases. V was clipped by 0 bases and J by 4 bases, with 7 bases between them. The CDR3 is 13 residues long. Germline CDR1 reads SEHNR; CDR2 reads FQNEAQ (reference sequence).

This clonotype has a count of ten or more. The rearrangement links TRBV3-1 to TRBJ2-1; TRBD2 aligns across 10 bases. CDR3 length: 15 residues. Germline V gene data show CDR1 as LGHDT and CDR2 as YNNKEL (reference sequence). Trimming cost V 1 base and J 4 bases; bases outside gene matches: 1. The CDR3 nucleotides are TGTGCCAGCAGCCAAGGAGCGGGGGGGTACAATGAGCAGTTCTTC. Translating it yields CASSQGAGGYNEQFF.

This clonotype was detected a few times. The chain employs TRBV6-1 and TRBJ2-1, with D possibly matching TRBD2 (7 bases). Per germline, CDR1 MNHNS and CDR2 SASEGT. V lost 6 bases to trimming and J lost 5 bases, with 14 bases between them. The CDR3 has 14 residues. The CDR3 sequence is CASSGRGGNNEQFF. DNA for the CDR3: TGTGCCAGCAGCGGTAGGGGGGGCAACAATGAGCAGTTCTTC.

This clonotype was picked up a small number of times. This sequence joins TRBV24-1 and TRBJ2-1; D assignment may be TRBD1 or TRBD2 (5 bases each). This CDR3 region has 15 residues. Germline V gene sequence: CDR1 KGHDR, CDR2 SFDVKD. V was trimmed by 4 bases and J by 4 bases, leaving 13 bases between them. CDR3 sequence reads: CATSDLGDPYNEQFF. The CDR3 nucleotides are TGTGCCACCAGTGACCTCGGGGACCCATACAATGAGCAGTTCTTC.

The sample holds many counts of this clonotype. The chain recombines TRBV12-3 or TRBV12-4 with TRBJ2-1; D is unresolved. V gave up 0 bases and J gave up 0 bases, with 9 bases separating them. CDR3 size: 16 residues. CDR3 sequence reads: CASSLAPADSYNEQFF. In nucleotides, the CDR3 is TGTGCCAGCAGTTTAGCCCCGGCGGACTCCTACAATGAGCAGTTCTTC.

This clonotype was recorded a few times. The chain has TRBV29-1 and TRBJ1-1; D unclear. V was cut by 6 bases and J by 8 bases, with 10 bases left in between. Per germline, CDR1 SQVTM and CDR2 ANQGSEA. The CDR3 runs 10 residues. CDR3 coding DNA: TGCAGCGTCGCCAAGATCGAAGCTTTCTTT. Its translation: CSVAKIEAFF.

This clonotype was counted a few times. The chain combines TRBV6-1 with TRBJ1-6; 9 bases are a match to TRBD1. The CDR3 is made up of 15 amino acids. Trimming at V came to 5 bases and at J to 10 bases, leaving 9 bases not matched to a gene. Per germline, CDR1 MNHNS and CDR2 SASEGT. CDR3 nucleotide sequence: TGTGCCAGCAGTACCGGGACAGGGACGTCCTCACCCCTCCACTTT. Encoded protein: CASSTGTGTSSPLHF.